Presented here are 30 T cell receptor beta chains from one specimen sequenced in a study of blood T cell repertoires in COVID-19. Only in-frame clones appear in the TCRdb table, and some are missing; sequencing was by immunoSEQ multiplex PCR. The sample holds under 300,000 clones, 80% to 90% seen once. Input material: PBMCs or T cells enriched from blood (not recorded which). These receptors originate from a middle-aged man who had recovered from COVID-19.

The V and J genes are TRBV5-4 and TRBJ2-3; TRBD2 matches 9 bases. CDR3 size: 16 residues. CDR1 is SGHNT, CDR2 YYREEE, per germline (reference sequence). Trimming removed 0 bases from V and 7 bases from J; junction bases left unmatched: 9. The CDR3 bases are TGTGCCAGCAGCTTGGTATTGGCGGGGGGGCGAAATACGCAGTATTTT. Its translation is CASSLVLAGGRNTQYF.

This clone has a single count. The CDR3 DNA reads TGTGCCAGCAGTTCCGACAGGGTCAACACTGAAGCTTTCTTT. This encodes CASSSDRVNTEAFF. This chain connects TRBV11-2 to TRBJ1-1; 7 bases line up with TRBD1. Losses at the gene ends were 6 bases for V and 2 bases for J; bases not matched to a gene: 6. The CDR3 loop spans 14 amino acids. Looked up from germline, CDR1 is SGHAT and CDR2 is FQNNGV.

The genes are TRBV25-1 and TRBJ2-1, with TRBD2 as a possible D gene (6 bases). The germline V and J ends were trimmed by 4 bases and 6 bases, with 13 bases remaining between them. The CDR3 runs 14 residues. Germline V gene data show CDR1 as MGHDK and CDR2 as SYGVNS. CDR3 in DNA: TGTGCCAGCAGTGGGAGCGGGTTGGGCAATGAGCAGTTCTTC. Protein: CASSGSGLGNEQFF.

This rearrangement joins TRBV2 to TRBJ2-1, with 11 bases identical to TRBD2. CDR3 length equals 16 residues. Germline V lookup: CDR1 SNHLY, CDR2 FYNNEI. The trim removed 7 bases at V and 4 bases at J, leaving 9 bases unmatched. The CDR3 here is CASKGLLAGEYNEQFF. The CDR3 region has the DNA TGTGCCAGCAAGGGGTTACTAGCGGGAGAGTACAATGAGCAGTTCTTC.

The gene calls are TRBV7-3 and TRBJ2-2; TRBD1 matches 8 bases. V was pared by 5 bases and J by 0 bases, with 5 bases of the junction left unmatched. The CDR3 is 16 residues long. CDR1 SGHTA and CDR2 FQGTGA come from the germline V gene. Here the CDR3 reads CASSPMGQANTGELFF. CDR3 nucleotides: TGTGCCAGCAGCCCAATGGGACAGGCGAACACCGGGGAGCTGTTTTTT.

The count of this clone is one. The chain recombines TRBV19 with TRBJ1-6; a possible D gene is TRBD1 (5 bases). CDR1 LNHDA and CDR2 SQIVND come from the germline V gene (reference sequence). V lost 3 bases and J lost 9, with 12 bases in between. This CDR3 comprises 14 residues. As DNA, the CDR3 is TGTGCCAGTAGTATGGGCAGGGAGGCTTCACCCCTCCACTTT. Residues: CASSMGREASPLHF.

This chain uses TRBV11-2 with TRBJ1-2, with no clear D. V was cut by 5 bases and J by 0 bases, with 10 bases left in between. The CDR3 is 14 amino acids. The germline V gene encodes CDR1 SGHAT and CDR2 FQNNGV. CDR3 sequence: CASSIRQSNYGYTF. Written as DNA, the CDR3 is TGTGCCAGCAGCATCCGACAATCTAACTATGGCTACACCTTC.

This chain uses TRBV10-3 with TRBJ2-6, with 7 bases aligning to TRBD2. Germline V gene data show CDR1 as ENHRY and CDR2 as SYGVKD. The trim removed 3 bases at V and 0 bases at J, leaving 8 bases unmatched. CDR3 length equals 18 residues. Here the CDR3 reads CAISDTSGANSGANVLTF. The CDR3 DNA reads as TGTGCCATCAGTGATACGAGCGGGGCAAACTCTGGGGCCAACGTCCTGACTTTC.

The gene calls are TRBV19 and TRBJ1-4, with 8 bases fitting TRBD1. The germline gives CDR1 LNHDA, CDR2 SQIVND (reference sequence). CDR3 length: 15 amino acids. The V gene end was trimmed by 3 bases and the J gene end by 3 bases; junction bases not matched to a gene: 3. CDR3 DNA: TGTGCCAGTAGTATCCGACAGGGGTCTAATGAAAAACTGTTTTTT. Protein product: CASSIRQGSNEKLFF. Looking up the rest from reference TRBV19 and TRBJ1-4 gives the full variable domain: DGGITQSPKYLFRKEGQNVTLSCEQNLNHDAMYWYRQDPGQGLRLIYYSQIVNDFQKGDIAEGYSVSREKKESFPLTVTSAQKNPTAFYLCASSIRQGSNEKLFFGSGTQLSVL.

This clone was picked up a small number of times. This chain uses TRBV21-1 with TRBJ1-5; the D segment call TRBD1 is taken from the table without a DNA check. TRBV21-1 is described as a pseudogene. CDR3 length: 18 residues. The CDR3 region is CASSKVRDSVIPNQPQHF. The DNA for the CDR3 is TGTGCCAGCAGCAAAGTTCGAGACAGTGTAATCCCCAATCAGCCCCAGCATTTT.

This clone appeared a few times. V is TRBV15 and J is TRBJ2-7; the D gene is possibly TRBD1 (6 bases). This CDR3 spans 15 amino acids. The germline CDR1 and CDR2 sequences are LNHNV and YYDKDF (reference sequence). Trimming took off 0 bases at V and 2 bases at J, with 11 bases between the two ends. CDR3 bases: TGTGCCACCAGCAGAGATTCACAGGGTGCCTACGAGCAGTACTTC. Protein: CATSRDSQGAYEQYF. Using reference TRBV15 and TRBJ2-7 for the parts outside the CDR3, the full variable domain is DAMVIQNPRYQVTQFGKPVTLSCSQTLNHNVMYWYQQKSSQAPKLLFHYYDKDFNNEADTPDNFQSRRPNTSFCFLDIRSPGLGDTAMYLCATSRDSQGAYEQYFGPGTRLTVT.

The J gene is TRBJ2-5, the V gene TRBV11-3, with TRBD2 as a possible D gene (5 bases). Germline V CDR1 and CDR2: SGHNT, YENEEA. CDR3 length equals 15 residues. V lost 0 bases and J 1 base, leaving 9 bases between the germline ends. The CDR3 bases are TGTGCCAGCAGCTTAGACCCGAGGGTCCAAGAGACCCAGTACTTC. Translation gives CASSLDPRVQETQYF.

The chain uses TRBV28 and TRBJ2-7, with TRBD1 as a possible D gene (6 bases). V shed 3 bases and J shed 2 bases, with 14 bases lying between them. CDR1 is MDHEN and CDR2 is SYDVKM in the germline V gene. The CDR3 length is 15 residues. The CDR3 loop reads CASSLGEWDTYEQYF. The CDR3 DNA is TGTGCCAGCAGTTTGGGTGAGTGGGACACCTACGAGCAGTACTTC.

The chain links TRBV9 to TRBJ1-2; 9 positions agree with TRBD1. This CDR3 contains 14 residues. The germline CDR1 and CDR2 sequences are SGDLS and YYNGEE. Trimming at V came to 0 bases and at J to 8 bases, leaving 5 bases not matched to a gene. The CDR3 loop is CASSVVGQGHGYTF. The CDR3, as DNA: TGTGCCAGCAGCGTAGTTGGACAGGGGCACGGCTACACCTTC.

The rearrangement joins TRBV3-1 (or the pseudogene TRBV3-2) to TRBJ2-1; D remains unclear. V lost 4 bases to trimming and J lost 9 bases, with 13 bases between them. In germline, CDR1 is LGHDT, CDR2 YNNKEL (reference sequence). CDR3 length: 13 amino acids. CDR3 sequence (DNA): TGTGCCAGCAGCCGGTCATCATCGGGTGAGCAGTTCTTC. As protein: CASSRSSSGEQFF.

This clone was seen once. The rearrangement joins TRBV11-2 to TRBJ1-5; 9 nucleotides agree with TRBD1. From germline, CDR1 is SGHAT and CDR2 FQNNGV. V was pared by 5 bases and J by 7 bases, with 9 bases of the junction left unmatched. This CDR3 has 15 residues. CDR3: CASSEGQGSLQPQHF. DNA of the CDR3: TGTGCCAGCAGCGAGGGACAGGGATCCCTCCAGCCCCAGCATTTT.

The chain employs TRBV3-1 (or the pseudogene TRBV3-2) and TRBJ2-2; 9 bases map to TRBD1. Germline-derived CDR1 and CDR2 are LGHDT and YNNKEL (reference sequence). This CDR3 contains 15 residues. V was clipped by 7 bases and J by 7 bases; unmatched bases: 10. Written as DNA, the CDR3 is TGTGCCAGCAACCCGGGACAGGGATCCGGCGGGGAGCTGTTTTTT. Residues: CASNPGQGSGGELFF.

The genes are TRBV19 and TRBJ1-2; 8 bases fit TRBD1. Germline lookup yields CDR1 LNHDA and CDR2 SQIVND (reference sequence). The CDR3 runs to 14 residues. V lost 7 bases to trimming and J lost 3 bases; unmatched junction nucleotides: 7. The chain's CDR3 is CASNPDRGDYGYTF. As DNA, the CDR3 is TGTGCCAGTAACCCTGACAGGGGTGACTATGGCTACACCTTC.

The sample holds one count of this clone. The chain carries TRBV19 and TRBJ2-3; 13 positions match TRBD2. The germline V gene has CDR1 LNHDA and CDR2 SQIVND (reference sequence). The CDR3 extends over 17 amino acids. V dropped 2 bases and J dropped 4; count of bases not matched to a gene: 6. The CDR3 DNA reads TGTGCCAGTAGTATAAAAACTAGCGGGAGGGCGGCAGATACGCAGTATTTT. This codes for CASSIKTSGRAADTQYF.

The rearrangement links TRBV29-1 to TRBJ1-1; D is perhaps TRBD1 (5 bases). CDR1 and CDR2 (germline): SQVTM, ANQGSEA. V was trimmed by 3 bases and J by 8 bases, leaving 19 bases between them. The CDR3 extends over 14 amino acids. Here the CDR3 DNA reads TGCAGCGTTGATGGGATTAGAGGGGAGGGCGAAGCTTTCTTT. Amino acid sequence: CSVDGIRGEGEAFF.

The chain uses TRBV28 and TRBJ2-3; 7 bases are shared with TRBD2. This CDR3 has 14 residues. J lost 6 bases, V lost 3 bases, and 6 bases had no gene match. Germline V gene data show CDR1 as MDHEN and CDR2 as SYDVKM. CDR3 sequence: CASSFSGIGDTQYF. CDR3 nucleotide sequence: TGTGCCAGCAGTTTCAGCGGGATTGGTGATACGCAGTATTTT.

The gene calls are TRBV5-4 and TRBJ1-5; TRBD1 aligns across 7 bases. CDR3 length: 14 amino acids. CDR1 SGHNT and CDR2 YYREEE come from the germline V gene (reference sequence). Losses at the gene ends were 2 bases for V and 7 bases for J; bases not matched to a gene: 6. The CDR3 is CASSLQGMAQPQHF. CDR3 DNA sequence: TGTGCCAGCAGCTTACAGGGGATGGCCCAGCCCCAGCATTTT.

The chain uses TRBV27 and TRBJ2-1; TRBD2 agrees at 9 bases. CDR3 size: 13 residues. Germline CDR1 is MNHEY and CDR2 is SMNVEV (reference sequence). The V segment lost 1 base and the J segment 15 bases; nucleotides outside the gene matches: 7. CDR3 bases: TGTGCCAGCAGTTTATGGGATAGCGGGAGTTTGTTCTTC. Amino acid sequence: CASSLWDSGSLFF.

In its sample, this clone was seen a few times. The chain recombines TRBV29-1 with TRBJ1-3; 8 bases are a match to TRBD1. From germline, CDR1 is SQVTM and CDR2 ANQGSEA. Losses at the gene ends were 4 bases for V and 0 bases for J; bases not matched to a gene: 5. The CDR3 spans 15 residues. CDR3 protein: CSVGTGQGSGNTIYF. The CDR3 region has the DNA TGCAGCGTTGGGACAGGGCAAGGCTCTGGAAACACCATATATTTT.

The CDR3 DNA follows: TGTGCCAGCAGCTCGAGGGCCAGATTCTTTACAGATACGCAGTATTTT. It specifies CASSSRARFFTDTQYF. The chain has TRBV7-9 and TRBJ2-3; TRBD2 might be the D (5 bases). Germline CDR1 and CDR2: SEHNR and FQNEAQ (reference sequence). V was shortened by 4 bases and J by 3 bases, with 17 bases between the two germline ends. The CDR3 covers 16 residues.

This sequence joins TRBV6-2 or TRBV6-3 and TRBJ2-1; 9 bases are shared with TRBD2. Germline values: CDR1 MNHEY, CDR2 SVGEGT. CDR3 length equals 15 residues. Losses at the gene ends were 6 bases for V and 0 bases for J; bases not matched to a gene: 3. Here the CDR3 reads CASSLAGSSYNEQFF. CDR3 nucleotide sequence: TGTGCCAGCAGCCTAGCGGGAAGCTCCTACAATGAGCAGTTCTTC.

The V gene is TRBV18, the J gene TRBJ2-1, with 12 bases matching TRBD2. Germline CDR1 reads KGHSH; CDR2 reads LQKENI. The CDR3 runs 17 residues. J was trimmed by 5 bases and V by 4 bases; bases with no gene match: 9. CDR3 DNA: TGTGCCAGCTCACGGGGGACTAGCGGGCGAGGAAACAATGAGCAGTTCTTC. This sequence encodes CASSRGTSGRGNNEQFF.

This sequence joins TRBV4-3 and TRBJ1-6; D is unclear. This CDR3 region has 17 residues. V was trimmed by 0 bases and J by 3 bases, leaving 12 bases between them. Germline V gene lookup returns CDR1 LGHNA and CDR2 YSLEER. The CDR3 reads CASSQEPGIHYNSPLHF. CDR3 DNA: TGCGCCAGCAGCCAAGAACCCGGGATTCACTATAATTCACCCCTCCACTTT.

The rearrangement joins TRBV7-3 to TRBJ1-1; 8 bases fit TRBD1. CDR1 and CDR2 from the germline V gene are SGHTA and FQGTGA. There are 14 residues in the CDR3. V was pared by 5 bases and J by 3 bases, with 5 bases of the junction left unmatched. The CDR3 spells CASSRNRGDTEAFF. In DNA form, the CDR3 reads TGTGCCAGCAGCCGAAACAGGGGGGACACTGAAGCTTTCTTT. Complete variable domain (other parts from reference TRBV7-3 and TRBJ1-1): GAGVSQTPSNKVTEKGKYVELRCDPISGHTALYWYRQSLGQGPEFLIYFQGTGAADDSGLPNDRFFAVRPEGSVSTLKIQRTERGDSAVYLCASSRNRGDTEAFFGQGTRLTVV.

The genes are TRBV2 and TRBJ1-5; D is perhaps TRBD1 (5 bases). The V gene lost 7 bases and the J gene lost 1 base, with 14 bases spanning the gap. The germline CDR1 and CDR2 sequences are SNHLY and FYNNEI. The CDR3 runs 15 residues. The CDR3 bases are TGTGCCAGCAAGGCAGGGCTGGGGAGCAATCAGCCCCAGCATTTT. Translated: CASKAGLGSNQPQHF.